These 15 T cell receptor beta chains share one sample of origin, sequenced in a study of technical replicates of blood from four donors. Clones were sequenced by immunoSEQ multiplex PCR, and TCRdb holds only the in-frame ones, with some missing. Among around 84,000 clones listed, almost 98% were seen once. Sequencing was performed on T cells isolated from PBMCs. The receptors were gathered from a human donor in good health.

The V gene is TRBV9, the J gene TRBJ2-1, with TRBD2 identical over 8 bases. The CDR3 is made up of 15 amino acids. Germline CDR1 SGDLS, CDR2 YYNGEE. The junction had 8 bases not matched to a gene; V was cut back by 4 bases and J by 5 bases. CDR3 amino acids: CASSPSGLSDNEQFF. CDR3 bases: TGTGCCAGCAGCCCTAGCGGGTTAAGCGACAATGAGCAGTTCTTC.

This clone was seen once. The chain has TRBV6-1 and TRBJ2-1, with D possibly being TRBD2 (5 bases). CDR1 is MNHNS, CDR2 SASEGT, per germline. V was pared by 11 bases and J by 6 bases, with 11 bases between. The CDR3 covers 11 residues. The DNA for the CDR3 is TGTGCCTCCCCCCGGGGCAATGAGCAGTTCTTC. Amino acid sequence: CASPRGNEQFF.

Written as DNA, the CDR3 is TGTGCCAGCAGTTACGTAGTCACCGGGGAGCTGTTTTTT. This sequence encodes CASSYVVTGELFF. This chain joins TRBV27 and TRBJ2-2; no clear D gene. The CDR3 length is 13 residues. V was pared by 4 bases and J by 4 bases, with 7 bases between. Per germline, CDR1 MNHEY and CDR2 SMNVEV (reference sequence).

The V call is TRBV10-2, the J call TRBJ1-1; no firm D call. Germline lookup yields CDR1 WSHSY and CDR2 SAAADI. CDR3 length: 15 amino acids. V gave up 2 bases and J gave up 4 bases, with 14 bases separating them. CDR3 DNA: TGCGCCAGCAGTGAGACGGGTGGAACCGTCACTGAAGCTTTCTTT. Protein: CASSETGGTVTEAFF.

The CDR3 nucleotides are TGTGCCAGCAGCACCCGCGGGGATTCAGAGACCCAGTACTTC. This sequence encodes CASSTRGDSETQYF. V gene TRBV5-5 combines with J gene TRBJ2-5, with TRBD2 as a possible D gene (6 bases). The CDR3 sequence is 14 residues long. Germline-derived CDR1 and CDR2 are SGHKS and YYEKEE (reference sequence). V was shortened by 4 bases and J by 4 bases, with 14 bases between the two germline ends. Combining the CDR3 with reference TRBV5-5 and TRBJ2-5 gives the whole variable domain DAGVTQSPTHLIKTRGQQVTLRCSPISGHKSVSWYQQVLGQGPQFIFQYYEKEERGRGNFPDRFSARQFPNYSSELNVNALLLGDSALYLCASSTRGDSETQYFGPGTRLLVL.

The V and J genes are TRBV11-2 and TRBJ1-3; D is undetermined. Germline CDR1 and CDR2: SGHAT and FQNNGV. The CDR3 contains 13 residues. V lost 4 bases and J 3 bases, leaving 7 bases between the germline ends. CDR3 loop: CASSSYSGNTIYF. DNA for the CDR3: TGTGCCAGCAGCTCCTACAGTGGAAACACCATATATTTT. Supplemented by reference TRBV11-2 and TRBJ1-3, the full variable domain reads EAGVAQSPRYKIIEKRQSVAFWCNPISGHATLYWYQQILGQGPKLLIQFQNNGVVDDSQLPKDRFSAERLKGVDSTLKIQPAKLEDSAVYLCASSSYSGNTIYFGEGSWLTVV.

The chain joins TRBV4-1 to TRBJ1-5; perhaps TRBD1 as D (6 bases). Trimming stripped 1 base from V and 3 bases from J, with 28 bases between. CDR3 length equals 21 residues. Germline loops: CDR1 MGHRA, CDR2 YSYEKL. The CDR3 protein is CASSQGVILGGRGDHNQPQHF. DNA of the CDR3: TGCGCCAGCAGCCAAGGAGTAATTTTGGGGGGGCGTGGGGATCACAATCAGCCCCAGCATTTT.

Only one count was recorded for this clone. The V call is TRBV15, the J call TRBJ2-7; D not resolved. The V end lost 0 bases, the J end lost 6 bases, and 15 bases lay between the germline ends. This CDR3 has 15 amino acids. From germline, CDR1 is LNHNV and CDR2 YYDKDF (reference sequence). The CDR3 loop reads CATSRDQYPPSEQYF. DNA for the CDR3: TGTGCCACCAGCAGAGATCAGTATCCCCCATCCGAGCAGTACTTC. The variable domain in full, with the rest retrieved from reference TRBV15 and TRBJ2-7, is DAMVIQNPRYQVTQFGKPVTLSCSQTLNHNVMYWYQQKSSQAPKLLFHYYDKDFNNEADTPDNFQSRRPNTSFCFLDIRSPGLGDTAMYLCATSRDQYPPSEQYFGPGTRLTVT.

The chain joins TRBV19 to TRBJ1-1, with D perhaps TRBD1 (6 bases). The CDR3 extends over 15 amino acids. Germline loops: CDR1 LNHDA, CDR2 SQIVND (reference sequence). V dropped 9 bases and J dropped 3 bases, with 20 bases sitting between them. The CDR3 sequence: CASDTPGEGYTEAFF. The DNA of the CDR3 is TGTGCCAGCGATACACCAGGGGAGGGTTACACTGAAGCTTTCTTT. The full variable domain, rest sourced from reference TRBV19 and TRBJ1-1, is DGGITQSPKYLFRKEGQNVTLSCEQNLNHDAMYWYRQDPGQGLRLIYYSQIVNDFQKGDIAEGYSVSREKKESFPLTVTSAQKNPTAFYLCASDTPGEGYTEAFFGQGTRLTVV.

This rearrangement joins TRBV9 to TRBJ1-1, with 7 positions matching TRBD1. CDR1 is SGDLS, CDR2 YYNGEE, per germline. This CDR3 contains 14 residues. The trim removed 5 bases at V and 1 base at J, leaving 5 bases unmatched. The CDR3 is CASREGQTNTEAFF. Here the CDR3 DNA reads TGTGCCAGCAGGGAGGGACAGACGAACACTGAAGCTTTCTTT.

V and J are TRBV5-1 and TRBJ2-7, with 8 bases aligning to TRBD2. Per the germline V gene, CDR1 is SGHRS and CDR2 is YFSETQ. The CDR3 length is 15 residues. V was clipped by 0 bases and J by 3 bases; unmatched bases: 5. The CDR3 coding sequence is TGCGCCAGCAGCTTGGCTCCGGGAGGGGTCTACGAGCAGTACTTC. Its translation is CASSLAPGGVYEQYF.

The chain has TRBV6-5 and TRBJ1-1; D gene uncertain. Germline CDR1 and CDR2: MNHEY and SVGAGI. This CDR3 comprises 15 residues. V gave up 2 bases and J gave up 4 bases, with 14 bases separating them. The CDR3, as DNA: TGTGCCAGCAGTTACACCCGGGATACGGGCACTGAAGCTTTCTTT. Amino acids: CASSYTRDTGTEAFF.

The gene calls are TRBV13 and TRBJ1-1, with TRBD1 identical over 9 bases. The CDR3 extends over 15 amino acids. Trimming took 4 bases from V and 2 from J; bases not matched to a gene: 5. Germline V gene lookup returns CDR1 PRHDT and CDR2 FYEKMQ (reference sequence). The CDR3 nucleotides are TGTGCCAGCAGCTCAGCGGACAGGGGCAACACTGAAGCTTTCTTT. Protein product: CASSSADRGNTEAFF.

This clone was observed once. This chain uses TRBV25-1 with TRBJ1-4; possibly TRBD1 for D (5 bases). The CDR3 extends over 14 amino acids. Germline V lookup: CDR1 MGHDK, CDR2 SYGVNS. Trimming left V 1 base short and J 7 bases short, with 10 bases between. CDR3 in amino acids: CASSEFPGPEKLFF. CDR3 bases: TGTGCCAGCAGTGAATTTCCAGGGCCTGAAAAACTGTTTTTT.

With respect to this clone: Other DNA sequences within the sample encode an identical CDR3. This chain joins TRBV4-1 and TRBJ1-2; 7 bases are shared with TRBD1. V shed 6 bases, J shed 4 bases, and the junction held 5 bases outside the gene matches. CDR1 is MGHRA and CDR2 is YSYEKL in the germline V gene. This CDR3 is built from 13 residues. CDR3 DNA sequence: TGCGCCAGCAGGCAGACAGGGACCTATGGCTACACCTTC. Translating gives CASRQTGTYGYTF.